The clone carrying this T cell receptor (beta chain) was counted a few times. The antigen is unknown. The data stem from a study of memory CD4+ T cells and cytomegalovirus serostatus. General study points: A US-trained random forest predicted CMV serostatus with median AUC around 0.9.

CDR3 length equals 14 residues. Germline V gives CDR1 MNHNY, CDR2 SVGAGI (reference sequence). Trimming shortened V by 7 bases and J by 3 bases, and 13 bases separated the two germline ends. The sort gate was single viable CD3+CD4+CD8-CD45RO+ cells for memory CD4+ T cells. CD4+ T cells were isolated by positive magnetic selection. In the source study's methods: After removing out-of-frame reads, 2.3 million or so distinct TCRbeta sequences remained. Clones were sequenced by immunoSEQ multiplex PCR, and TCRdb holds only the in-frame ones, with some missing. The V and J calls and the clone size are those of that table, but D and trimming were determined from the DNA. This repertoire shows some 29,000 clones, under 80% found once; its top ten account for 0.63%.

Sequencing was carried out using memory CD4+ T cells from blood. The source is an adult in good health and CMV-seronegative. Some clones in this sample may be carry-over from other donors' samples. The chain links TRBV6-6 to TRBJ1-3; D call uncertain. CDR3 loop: CASKREEDGNTIYF. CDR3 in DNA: TGTGCCAGCAAGAGGGAGGAGGATGGAAACACCATATATTTT.